This T cell receptor beta chain originates from a study of early stage breast cancer tumors. Study at large: Of around 15 invasive breast tumors, approximately 11 were hormone receptor-positive, HER2-negative.

Study observations and caveats: Compared with adjacent normal breast, tumors showed about 2.4-fold denser, more clonal T cells.

Each sample had two DNA replicates, approximately 0.5 ug blood or approximately 1.5 ug tissue. Clones were sequenced by immunoSEQ multiplex PCR, and TCRdb holds only the in-frame ones, with some missing. In the table there are about 72,000 clones, 79% of which are singletons. As concerns this clone: The antigen remains unidentified.

This TCR derives from a person between 55 and 70 years old with breast cancer. The sequenced sample was blood.

The CDR3 region is CASSFSGDTQYF. In nucleotides, the CDR3 is TGTGCCAGCAGCTTTAGCGGCGATACGCAGTATTTT. J is TRBJ2-3 and V is TRBV7-2, with D possibly matching TRBD2 (6 bases). This CDR3 region has 12 residues. Trimming stripped 3 bases from V and 6 bases from J, with 7 bases between. Germline V lookup: CDR1 SGHTA, CDR2 FQGNSA.